The clone carrying this T cell receptor (beta chain) was detected many times. Its antigen is not known. Noted time point: newly diagnosed GD, antithyroid drugs for less than 3 months. Following extraction of RNA from PBMCs, that RNA was used to make the TCR library. The entry originates in a study of regulatory T cells in long-lasting Graves disease. Germline CDR1 is MNHEY and CDR2 is SMNVEV (reference sequence). The CDR3 is made up of 13 amino acids. Trimming took 6 bases from V and 1 from J, leaving 9 bases between them. Findings and caveats of the study: What was studied was peripheral blood only, and not thyroid tissue. More public clonotypes were shared by persistent patients (2,741) than by new patients (around 990). With persistent disease, TRBV28, TRBJ1-2 and TRBJ2-5 were the favored segments.

The TCR beta library used iRepertoire HTBI primers with Arm-PCR amplification of CDR3. TCRdb fed the multiplex PCR reads into MiXCR, producing one record per CDR3 protein. The table lists 350,000 to 550,000 distinct CDR3 sequences, under 15% of them singletons. The sample also formed part of further work on T cells in Graves' hyperthyroidism and ophthalmopathy. According to that study: Hyperthyroidism of Graves' type that showed no ophthalmopathy progression within 18 months was stable.

This clonotype was obtained from a woman in her 30s with Graves disease. The genes are TRBV27 and TRBJ1-2; D unresolved. The material sequenced was peripheral blood mononuclear cells (PBMCs), taken at new diagnosis, from a patient treated with antithyroid drugs. The CDR3 here is CASRPHLNYGYTF. The CDR3, as DNA: TGTGCCAGCAGACCTCACCTTAACTATGGCTACACCTTC.